This record looks at one TCR beta chain sequence and its context. This clonotype has a handful of counts. The clone's antigen remains unknown. Base qualities are not recorded, but no much larger clone differs from it by a single base. The sample originates from a study of T cells after yellow fever vaccination (dated by TCRdb to the late 2010s). As for the study more broadly: Libraries from fractions with low cell numbers were prepared with the SMART-Seq v4 Ultra Low Input RNA kit. Blood samples were taken at several timepoints before and after primary and secondary immunization, and bulk PBMC replicates and cell subsets were isolated. To follow T-cell clones before and after primary and booster YFV17D yellow fever vaccination, bulk TCR alpha and beta repertoires were sequenced over time. Two healthy male donors made up the cohort, one aged 18 to 30 years and the other aged 30 to 40 years.

On the study overall, not on this receptor specifically: A small share of clonotypes was detected in both CD4 and CD8 compartments, with the overlap likely arising from convergent recombination. Computational filtering was required because FACS-sorted repertoires could contain abundant contaminating clonotypes from the bulk population. Because only a couple of donors were included in the study, the extent to which the findings can be generalized is limited. Most clones expanded after primary vaccination were re-detected after the booster (almost 97% of CD4 and around 86% of CD8), suggesting broad memory maintenance. The secondary T-cell response was weaker than the primary response but faster, peaking on day 5 instead of day 15.

V has 2 bases trimmed and J has 2 bases trimmed; junction bases matching no gene number 3. The germline V gene yields SGHRS for CDR1 and YFSETQ for CDR2. Including cysteine and phenylalanine, the CDR3 has 15 amino acids. The retained sequence is limited to the CDR3, 45 bases, with the frame set at the first base. The treatment or condition label, as the study defines it: live attenuated yellow fever vaccine strain. A standard Ficoll-Paque protocol was used to isolate PBMCs from peripheral blood. CD4 and CD8 T-cell fractions were isolated with Dynabeads CD4 and CD8 positive selection kits. TriZol was used to extract RNA from bulk PBMCs, from CD4 and CD8 fractions, and from dextramer-positive and dextramer-negative fractions. Synthesis of TCR cDNA relied on 5'RACE template switching, a step that introduced a universal primer site along with unique molecular identifiers. Priming for cDNA synthesis came from both the TCR alpha and TCR beta constant segments. Two PCR steps were used to amplify libraries, with sample barcodes and sequencing adapters being added in the second step. Libraries were sequenced on Illumina HiSeq 2500 (2x100 bp) or NovaSeq (2x150 bp). The original methods were these. Reads were demultiplexed and collapsed into UMI consensus sequences with MIGEC, and V(D)J alignment was performed with MiXCR. Using edgeR on replicate PBMC samples, clonotypes were called vaccine-responding if FDR was below 0.01 and the log2 fold change was above 5 up to day 15. CD4 or CD8 identity was assigned to each bulk clonotype according to whether the clonotype was present at higher abundance in the sequenced CD4 repertoire or the sequenced CD8 repertoire. TCRdb took the public reads, trimmed them with fastp at Q25, ran MiXCR for clone calling and kept in-frame beta chains. Identical CDR3 proteins give one entry, which carries the most common genes and DNA. The V and J calls and clone size come from TCRdb's table, not from the authors' own analysis. This sample gives 300,000 or so distinct CDR3 sequences in total; over 10% of them show up just once. The ten largest clones take up roughly 0.5% of the sample.

The starting material was CD4+ T cells sorted from PBMCs, obtained 45 days after the yellow fever booster vaccination. The clonotype originates from a man between 25 and 39 years old who received the YFV17D yellow fever vaccine. The rearrangement joined TRBV5-1 to TRBJ2-2; the junction holds 7 bases that match TRBD1. The DNA sequence is given as TGCGCCAGCAGCTTTGACAGGGCCAACACCGGGGAGCTGTTTTTT. Its product reads: CASSFDRANTGELFF. Joined to the reference TRBV5-1 and TRBJ2-2 proteins, this CDR3 gives the full variable domain: KAGVTQTPRYLIKTRGQQVTLSCSPISGHRSVSWYQQTPGQGLQFLFEYFSETQRNKGNFPGRFSGRQFSNSRSEMNVSTLELGDSALYLCASSFDRANTGELFFGEGSRLTVL.